This T cell receptor (beta chain) was found in a study of T-cell reconstitution after alpha-beta-depleted transplantation in children. Per germline, CDR1 MNHNY and CDR2 SVGAGI (reference sequence). The V end was cut by 5 bases, the J end by 6 bases, with 10 bases between. This CDR3 is built from 12 residues. This sample's TCRbeta library carried unique molecular identifier barcodes. TCRdb used MiXCR to reprocess the PCR reads, holding one entry per CDR3 protein. The data show 350,000 to 450,000 distinct CDR3 sequences, 13% seen once. This TCR was sampled from a human donor who donated a stem cell graft to a child with Fanconi anemia. The input for sequencing was PBMCs, taken from the stem cell graft. V and J are TRBV6-6 and TRBJ1-1; possibly TRBD1 for D (5 bases). This CDR3 is CASSNLGAEAFF. The CDR3 nucleotides read TGTGCCAGCAGTAACCTAGGGGCTGAAGCTTTCTTT.